A selection of T cell receptor beta chains follows, all from one sample in a study of human T cells and chemical hapten exposure. Each CDR3 protein is one row after TCRdb ran MiXCR on the RACE reads. This repertoire shows 300,000 to 450,000 distinct CDR3 sequences, approximately 5.1% found once; its top ten account for 2% to 3%. Sequences were derived from whole blood, sampled in connection with sensitization to the hapten diphenylcyclopropenone (DPC). These receptors were obtained from a woman in her fifties or sixties with alopecia areata. Some clones in this sample may be carry-over from other donors' samples. Each CDR3 is given without its conserved first and last residue.

V gene: TRBV15; J gene: TRBJ2-7; CDR3 protein: ATSRLAGAYEQY
V gene: TRBV28; J gene: TRBJ2-6; CDR3 protein: ASRLQGANVLT
V gene: TRBV11-2; J gene: TRBJ2-1; CDR3 protein: ASSVQGVPSNEQF
V gene: TRBV28; J gene: TRBJ2-7; CDR3 protein: ASSFVGQVTYEQY
V gene: TRBV29-1; J gene: TRBJ1-3; CDR3 protein: SVPFGGAGGNTIY
V gene: TRBV19; J gene: TRBJ1-2; CDR3 protein: ASRVGTGFGYGYT
V gene: TRBV12-3/TRBV12-4; J gene: TRBJ1-2; CDR3 protein: ASSPSDRTYGYT
V gene: TRBV4-1; J gene: TRBJ2-5; CDR3 protein: ASRLEGGETQY
V gene: TRBV28; J gene: TRBJ1-1; CDR3 protein: ASSFVPLGAEAF
V gene: TRBV7-2; J gene: TRBJ2-7; CDR3 protein: ASSANIGLYEQY
V gene: TRBV7-2; J gene: TRBJ2-3; CDR3 protein: ASSSRLAGVGDTQY
V gene: TRBV24-1; J gene: TRBJ1-5; CDR3 protein: ATSNPGSNQPQH
V gene: TRBV12-3/TRBV12-4; J gene: TRBJ1-2; CDR3 protein: ASSSIGGSGYT
V gene: TRBV7-2; J gene: TRBJ1-1; CDR3 protein: ASSHGQGSTEAF